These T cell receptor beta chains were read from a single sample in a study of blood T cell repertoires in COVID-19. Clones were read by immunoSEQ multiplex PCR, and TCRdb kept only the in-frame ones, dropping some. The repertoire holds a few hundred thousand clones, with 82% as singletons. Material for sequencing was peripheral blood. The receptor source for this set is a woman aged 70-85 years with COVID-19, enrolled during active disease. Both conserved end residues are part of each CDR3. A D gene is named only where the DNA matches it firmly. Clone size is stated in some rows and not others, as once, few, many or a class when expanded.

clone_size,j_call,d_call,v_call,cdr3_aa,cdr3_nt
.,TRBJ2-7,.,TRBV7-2,CASSLESVAISYEQYF,TGTGCCAGCAGCTTAGAGTCGGTAGCGATCTCCTACGAGCAGTACTTC
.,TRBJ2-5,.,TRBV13,CASSLQRAGTQYF,TGTGCCAGCAGCCTCCAACGGGCGGGGACCCAGTACTTC
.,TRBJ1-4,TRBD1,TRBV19,CASKSPGGATNEKLFF,TGTGCCAGTAAATCTCCAGGGGGTGCAACTAATGAAAAACTGTTTTTT
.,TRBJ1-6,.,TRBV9,CASSVVGGGREALHF,TGTGCCAGCAGCGTAGTTGGTGGGGGCAGGGAAGCCCTCCACTTT
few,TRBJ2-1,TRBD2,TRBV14,CASSPLEGGTQFF,TGTGCCAGCAGCCCCCTTGAGGGAGGGACGCAGTTCTTC
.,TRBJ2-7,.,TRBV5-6,CASSLVTRSSYEQYF,TGTGCCAGCAGCTTGGTTACAAGAAGCTCCTACGAGCAGTACTTC
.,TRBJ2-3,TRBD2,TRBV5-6,CASSFKLAGVADTQYF,TGTGCCAGCAGCTTTAAACTAGCGGGAGTAGCGGATACGCAGTATTTT
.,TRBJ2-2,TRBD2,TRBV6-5,CASSYRLAGEGELFF,TGTGCCAGCAGTTATCGTCTAGCGGGAGAGGGGGAGCTGTTTTTT
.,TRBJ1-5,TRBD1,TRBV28,CASRPPGQGVQPQHF,TGTGCCAGCAGACCTCCGGGACAGGGCGTTCAGCCCCAGCATTTT
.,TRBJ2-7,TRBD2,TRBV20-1,CSASAGGPYEQYF,TGCAGTGCTAGTGCGGGAGGGCCCTACGAGCAGTACTTC
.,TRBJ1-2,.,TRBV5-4,CASSTTGFYGYTF,TGTGCCAGCAGCACCACAGGGTTCTATGGCTACACCTTC
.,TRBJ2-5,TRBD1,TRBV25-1,CASSPDRGETQYF,TGTGCCAGCAGTCCAGACAGGGGTGAGACCCAGTACTTC
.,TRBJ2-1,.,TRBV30,CAWRPTNIYNEQFF,TGTGCCTGGAGACCGACTAACATATACAATGAGCAGTTCTTC
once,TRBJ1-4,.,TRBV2,CASSPGTQLFF,TGTGCCAGCAGTCCAGGGACTCAACTGTTTTTT
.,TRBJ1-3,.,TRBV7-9,CASSLPRSGNTIYF,TGTGCCAGCAGCTTACCGAGGTCTGGAAACACCATATATTTT
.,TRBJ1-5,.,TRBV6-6,CASTRTGNQPQHF,TGTGCCAGCACCAGAACAGGGAATCAGCCCCAGCATTTT
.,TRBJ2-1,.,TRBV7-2,CASSLSTLPRNEQFF,TGTGCCAGCAGCTTATCTACTTTACCGAGGAATGAGCAGTTCTTC
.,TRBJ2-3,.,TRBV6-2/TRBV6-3,CASSDSGLSTDTQYF,TGTGCCAGCAGTGACTCGGGACTGAGCACAGATACGCAGTATTTT
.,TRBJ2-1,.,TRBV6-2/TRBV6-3,CASSYSWSEQFF,TGTGCCAGCAGTTACTCGTGGAGTGAGCAGTTCTTC
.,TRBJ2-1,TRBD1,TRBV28,CASSTQGIDEQFF,TGTGCCAGCAGTACACAGGGGATTGATGAGCAGTTCTTC
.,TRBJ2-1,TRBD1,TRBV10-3,CAISLTGTGYNEQFF,TGTGCCATCAGTCTCACCGGGACAGGGTACAATGAGCAGTTCTTC
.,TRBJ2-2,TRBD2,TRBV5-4,CASSLGPGGPNTGELFF,TGTGCCAGCAGCTTGGGGCCGGGAGGGCCGAACACCGGGGAGCTGTTTTTT
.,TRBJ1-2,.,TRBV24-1,CATSDRQSDGYTF,TGTGCCACCAGTGATCGACAGAGCGATGGCTACACCTTC
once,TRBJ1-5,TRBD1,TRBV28,CASSPRTGGRGQPQHF,TGTGCCAGCAGTCCGCGGACAGGGGGCCGGGGCCAGCCCCAGCATTTT
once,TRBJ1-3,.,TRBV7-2,CASSAGVNSGNTIYF,TGTGCCAGCAGCGCAGGCGTCAACTCTGGAAACACCATATATTTT
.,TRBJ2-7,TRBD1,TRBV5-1,CASSSGQGREQYF,TGCGCCAGCAGCTCGGGACAGGGTCGCGAGCAGTACTTC
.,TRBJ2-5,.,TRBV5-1,CASSPATQGGETQYF,TGCGCCAGCAGCCCGGCCACACAAGGAGGGGAGACCCAGTACTTC
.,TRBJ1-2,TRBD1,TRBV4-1,CASSQAPGDRYGYTF,TGCGCCAGCAGCCAAGCCCCGGGGGACAGATATGGCTACACCTTC
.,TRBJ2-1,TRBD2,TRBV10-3,CAVYSGLAGRNNEQFF,TGTGCCGTCTACTCGGGACTAGCGGGGAGAAATAATGAGCAGTTCTTC
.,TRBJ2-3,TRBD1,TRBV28,CASSSSRGQTDTQYF,TGTGCCAGCAGTTCCTCGAGGGGGCAGACAGATACGCAGTATTTT
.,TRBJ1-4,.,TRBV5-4,CASSFNSGSYEKLFF,TGTGCCAGCAGCTTTAACTCAGGGTCCTATGAAAAACTGTTTTTT
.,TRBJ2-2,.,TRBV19,CASSIDQGLLTGELFF,TGTGCCAGTAGTATAGATCAGGGCCTGCTCACCGGGGAGCTGTTTTTT
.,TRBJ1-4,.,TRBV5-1,CASSLDGLNEKLFF,TGCGCCAGCAGCTTGGACGGGTTGAATGAAAAACTGTTTTTT
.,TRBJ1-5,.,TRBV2,CASSQRAGGGQPQHF,TGTGCCAGCAGTCAAAGGGCGGGGGGCGGACAGCCCCAGCATTTT
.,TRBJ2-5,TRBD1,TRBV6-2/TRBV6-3,CASSYGTDQETQYF,TGTGCCAGCAGTTACGGGACAGATCAAGAGACCCAGTACTTC
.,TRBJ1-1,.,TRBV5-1,CASSQGTNTEAFF,TGCGCCAGCAGCCAGGGAACGAACACTGAAGCTTTCTTT
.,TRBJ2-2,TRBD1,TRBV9,CASSVHSSGQGGGELFF,TGTGCCAGCAGCGTACACTCGAGTGGACAGGGAGGCGGGGAGCTGTTTTTT
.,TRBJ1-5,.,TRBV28,CASVLVGGGREQPQHF,TGTGCCAGCGTGTTAGTCGGGGGGGGGCGAGAACAGCCCCAGCATTTT
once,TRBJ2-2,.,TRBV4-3,CASSQQASGSFNTGELFF,TGCGCCAGCAGCCAGCAGGCCTCGGGATCCTTTAACACCGGGGAGCTGTTTTTT
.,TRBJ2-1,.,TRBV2,CASSANFGSLQYNEQFF,TGTGCCAGCAGCGCCAACTTCGGGAGCCTACAATACAATGAGCAGTTCTTC
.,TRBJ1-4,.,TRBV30,CAWMQGTNEKLFF,TGTGCCTGGATGCAGGGAACTAATGAAAAACTGTTTTTT
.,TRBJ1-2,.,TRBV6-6,CASSYVRGTGYTF,TGTGCCAGCAGTTATGTTAGGGGCACTGGCTACACCTTC
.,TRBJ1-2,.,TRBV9,CASSVDKYGYTF,TGTGCCAGCAGCGTAGATAAATATGGCTACACCTTC
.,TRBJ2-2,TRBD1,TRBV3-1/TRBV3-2,CASSQDFRTGRQRGTGELFF,TGTGCCAGCAGCCAAGATTTTCGGACAGGACGGCAGCGAGGCACCGGGGAGCTGTTTTTT
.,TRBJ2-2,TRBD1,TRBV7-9,CASSHRGQGASTGELFF,TGTGCCAGCAGCCATCGGGGACAGGGGGCAAGTACCGGGGAGCTGTTTTTT
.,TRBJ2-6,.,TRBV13,CASSFGAKISGANVLTF,TGTGCCAGCAGCTTTGGGGCTAAGATCTCTGGGGCCAACGTCCTGACTTTC
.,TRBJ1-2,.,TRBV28,CATWGAGYGYTF,TGTGCCACCTGGGGCGCCGGCTATGGCTACACCTTC
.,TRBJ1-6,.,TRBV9,CASSVGTGSPLHF,TGTGCCAGCAGCGTAGGGACGGGGTCACCCCTCCACTTT
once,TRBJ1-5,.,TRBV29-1,CSVSEDASQPQHF,TGCAGCGTTTCTGAGGATGCAAGTCAGCCCCAGCATTTT
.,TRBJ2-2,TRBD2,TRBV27,CASSFLAGSAGELFF,TGTGCCAGCAGTTTCTTAGCGGGATCGGCCGGGGAGCTGTTTTTT
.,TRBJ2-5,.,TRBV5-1,CASSLVLAEETQYF,TGCGCCAGCAGCTTGGTTCTAGCAGAAGAGACCCAGTACTTC
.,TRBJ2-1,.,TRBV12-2,CASRLDEAGGYCEQFF,TGTGCAAGTCGCTTAGATGAAGCGGGTGGGTATTGTGAGCAGTTCTTC
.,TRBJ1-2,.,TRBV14,CASSQDRGVYGYTF,TGTGCCAGCAGCCAAGACAGGGGCGTCTATGGCTACACCTTC
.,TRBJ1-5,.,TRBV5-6,CASSLRENSNQPQHF,TGTGCCAGCAGCTTGCGGGAAAATAGCAATCAGCCCCAGCATTTT
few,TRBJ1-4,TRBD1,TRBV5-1,CASSLGNLRTGATNEKLFF,TGCGCCAGCAGCTTGGGGAACTTACGAACAGGGGCAACTAATGAAAAACTGTTTTTT
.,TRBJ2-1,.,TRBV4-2,CASSQGPGLVYEQFF,TGTGCCAGCAGCCAAGGACCGGGTTTAGTCTATGAGCAGTTCTTC
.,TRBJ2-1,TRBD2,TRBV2,CASSEQLAGVYEQFF,TGTGCCAGCAGTGAGCAACTAGCGGGAGTCTATGAGCAGTTCTTC
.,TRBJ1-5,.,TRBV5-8,CASSGGTGLSQPQHF,TGTGCCAGCAGCGGAGGGACGGGTCTTAGTCAGCCCCAGCATTTT
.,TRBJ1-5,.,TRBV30,CAWSLGDGPVSNQPQHF,TGTGCCTGGAGTCTAGGTGACGGCCCGGTTAGCAATCAGCCCCAGCATTTT
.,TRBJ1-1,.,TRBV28,CASSPAVPLMNTEAFF,TGTGCCAGCAGTCCTGCGGTCCCGTTGATGAACACTGAAGCTTTCTTT